The rows below give T cell receptor beta chains drawn from one sample of a study of neurological immune-mediated disorders. MiXCR, run by TCRdb on the 5' RACE reads, gives a single entry per CDR3 protein. The sample has about 32,000 distinct CDR3 sequences, 13% seen once; the top ten hold approximately 5%. What was sequenced was CD4+ T cells from blood. These TCRs come from a female donor with HTLV-1-associated myelopathy (HAM/TSP). Each CDR3 is given with its conserved first and last residue. D genes are given only for firm matches. Rows may omit the clone size; those that give it use once, few, many or a size class.

CDR3 protein	CDR3 DNA	clone size	J gene	D gene	V gene
CASSLSGGINQPQHF	TGTGCCAGCAGCTTAAGTGGGGGGATCAATCAGCCCCAGCATTTT	many	TRBJ1-5	-	TRBV7-2
CASSLPGLHYEQYF	TGCGCCAGCAGCTTACCGGGACTCCACTACGAGCAGTACTTC	many	TRBJ2-7	-	TRBV5-1
CASSAASVARGNQETQYF	TGCGCCAGCAGTGCTGCAAGCGTGGCCAGGGGCAACCAAGAGACCCAGTACTTC	many	TRBJ2-5	-	TRBV10-2
CASSRNAGFYNEQFF	TGTGCCAGCAGCCGAAATGCGGGGTTTTACAATGAGCAGTTCTTC	many	TRBJ2-1	-	TRBV27
CSVVSGVSTDTQYF	TGCAGCGTTGTTTCGGGGGTCAGCACAGATACGCAGTATTTT	many	TRBJ2-3	-	TRBV29-1
CASSSTTNTGELFF	TGTGCCAGCAGCTCAACTACGAACACCGGGGAGCTGTTTTTT	-	TRBJ2-2	-	TRBV7-6
CANSLGRGNEKLFF	TGTGCCAACAGCTTAGGTCGAGGGAATGAAAAACTGTTTTTT	-	TRBJ1-4	-	TRBV7-2
CASSRSGGPEETQYF	TGTGCCAGCAGCCGCTCGGGGGGCCCGGAAGAGACCCAGTACTTC	many	TRBJ2-5	-	TRBV6-5
CSARAGAETQYF	TGCAGTGCTAGAGCCGGGGCAGAGACCCAGTACTTC	many	TRBJ2-5	-	TRBV20-1
CSAQRSGGGWETQYF	TGCAGTGCTCAGCGTAGCGGGGGAGGTTGGGAGACCCAGTACTTC	many	TRBJ2-5	TRBD2	TRBV20-1
CSARPRTGFMNTEAFF	TGCAGTGCTAGACCCCGGACAGGTTTTATGAACACTGAAGCTTTCTTT	many	TRBJ1-1	TRBD1	TRBV20-1
CASRNISWQPQHF	TGTGCCAGTAGAAACATATCCTGGCAGCCCCAGCATTTT	many	TRBJ1-5	-	TRBV19
CAIGGTEPYADTQYF	TGTGCCATCGGGGGTACCGAACCTTACGCAGATACGCAGTATTTT	once	TRBJ2-3	-	TRBV10-3
CASSLSGGAGRVEAFF	TGTGCCAGCAGTCTTTCGGGCGGGGCCGGAAGGGTTGAAGCTTTCTTT	many	TRBJ1-1	-	TRBV25-1
CASSYTQGQGQDTQYF	TGTGCCAGCAGTTACACACAGGGTCAGGGACAAGATACGCAGTATTTT	many	TRBJ2-3	-	TRBV6-2/TRBV6-3
CASADPSGGPTSFF	TGCGCCAGCGCAGACCCTAGCGGGGGACCTACGTCGTTCTTC	many	TRBJ2-1	TRBD2	TRBV5-1
CASRIGARTDTQYF	TGTGCCAGCAGGATAGGGGCCCGCACAGATACGCAGTATTTT	many	TRBJ2-3	-	TRBV7-2
CASSGHLKTQYFGAGTGLAGGYTF	-	-	TRBJ1-2	-	TRBV7-3
CASSPDGQNYGYTF	TGCGCCAGCAGCCCGGACGGGCAAAACTATGGCTACACCTTC	many	TRBJ1-2	-	TRBV5-1
CASSPRGEGTEAFF	TGTGCCAGCTCACCAAGGGGTGAGGGCACTGAAGCTTTCTTT	many	TRBJ1-1	-	TRBV18
CASSQPGTYQSYNEQFF	TGTGCCAGCAGCCAACCAGGGACCTACCAATCCTACAATGAGCAGTTCTTC	many	TRBJ2-1	-	TRBV12-3/TRBV12-4
CSASAIAGDQETQYF	TGCAGTGCTAGCGCGATAGCGGGGGACCAAGAGACCCAGTACTTC	many	TRBJ2-5	TRBD2	TRBV20-1
CATSDPGRERETQYF	TGTGCCACCAGTGACCCCGGGAGGGAACGGGAGACCCAGTACTTC	many	TRBJ2-5	TRBD2	TRBV24-1
CASSLELAGDNEQFF	TGCGCCAGCAGCTTGGAGCTAGCGGGGGACAATGAGCAGTTCTTC	many	TRBJ2-1	TRBD2	TRBV5-1
CASSSDGAVGSPLHF	TGTGCCAGCAGCAGCGACGGGGCCGTTGGTTCACCCCTCCACTTT	many	TRBJ1-6	-	TRBV7-2
CASSLSGQGSGEQYF	TGTGCCAGCAGTTTATCGGGACAGGGCTCGGGCGAGCAGTACTTC	few	TRBJ2-7	TRBD1	TRBV6-1
CASSLGGTSSDSNQPQHF	TGCGCCAGCAGCTTGGGAGGGACATCCAGCGATAGCAATCAGCCCCAGCATTTT	many	TRBJ1-5	-	TRBV5-1
CASSPTPGLAGGEQYF	TGTGCCAGCAGTCCGACCCCGGGACTAGCGGGAGGAGAGCAGTACTTC	many	TRBJ2-7	TRBD2	TRBV27
CASSIGNYEQYF	TGTGCCAGCAGTATCGGGAACTACGAGCAGTACTTC	many	TRBJ2-7	-	TRBV6-1
CSARRGADTQYF	TGCAGTGCTAGAAGGGGGGCAGATACGCAGTATTTT	many	TRBJ2-3	-	TRBV20-1
CASKSRVRDQETQYF	TGTGCCAGCAAGTCCCGGGTCAGGGACCAAGAGACCCAGTACTTC	many	TRBJ2-5	-	TRBV6-2/TRBV6-3
CASSQLEEGGYEQFF	TGTGCCAGCAGCCAATTGGAGGAGGGTGGCTATGAGCAGTTCTTC	many	TRBJ2-1	-	TRBV4-2
CASSLSGGLNEQFF	TGCGCCAGCAGCTTGTCCGGGGGGTTGAATGAGCAGTTCTTC	medium-sized	TRBJ2-1	TRBD2	TRBV5-1
CSATPDSNNYGYTF	TGCAGTGCTACCCCGGACAGTAATAACTATGGCTACACCTTC	many	TRBJ1-2	-	TRBV20-1
CASSYAQPRAGTEAFF	TGTGCCAGCAGTTACGCCCAGCCTAGGGCTGGGACTGAAGCTTTCTTT	many	TRBJ1-1	-	TRBV6-5
CSASRLAGYLTDTQYF	TGCAGTGCTAGCAGACTAGCGGGGTATCTCACAGATACGCAGTATTTT	many	TRBJ2-3	TRBD2	TRBV20-1
CSLGGGQETQYF	TGCAGCCTAGGTGGAGGGCAAGAGACCCAGTACTTC	-	TRBJ2-5	-	TRBV29-1
CASSETGGAGETQYF	TGTGCCAGCAGCGAAACAGGGGGCGCGGGGGAGACCCAGTACTTC	many	TRBJ2-5	TRBD1	TRBV9
CAIRLRAEPYNEQFF	TGTGCCATCAGACTCCGGGCAGAACCCTACAATGAGCAGTTCTTC	many	TRBJ2-1	-	TRBV10-3
CSAVAGGPETQYF	TGCAGTGCCGTAGCGGGAGGGCCGGAGACCCAGTACTTC	many	TRBJ2-5	TRBD2	TRBV20-1
CASSWSQGAANTGELFF	TGCGCCAGCAGCTGGAGTCAGGGGGCCGCGAACACCGGGGAGCTGTTTTTT	many	TRBJ2-2	TRBD1	TRBV5-1
CSARQTSGKEKLFF	TGCAGTGCTAGACAAACCTCAGGGAAGGAAAAACTGTTTTTT	many	TRBJ1-4	-	TRBV20-1
CASTWAGAKNIQYF	TGTGCCAGCACCTGGGCGGGGGCCAAAAACATTCAGTACTTC	many	TRBJ2-4	-	TRBV7-9
CSAKRQGADSPLHF	TGCAGTGCCAAAAGACAGGGAGCAGATTCACCCCTCCACTTT	many	TRBJ1-6	TRBD1	TRBV20-1